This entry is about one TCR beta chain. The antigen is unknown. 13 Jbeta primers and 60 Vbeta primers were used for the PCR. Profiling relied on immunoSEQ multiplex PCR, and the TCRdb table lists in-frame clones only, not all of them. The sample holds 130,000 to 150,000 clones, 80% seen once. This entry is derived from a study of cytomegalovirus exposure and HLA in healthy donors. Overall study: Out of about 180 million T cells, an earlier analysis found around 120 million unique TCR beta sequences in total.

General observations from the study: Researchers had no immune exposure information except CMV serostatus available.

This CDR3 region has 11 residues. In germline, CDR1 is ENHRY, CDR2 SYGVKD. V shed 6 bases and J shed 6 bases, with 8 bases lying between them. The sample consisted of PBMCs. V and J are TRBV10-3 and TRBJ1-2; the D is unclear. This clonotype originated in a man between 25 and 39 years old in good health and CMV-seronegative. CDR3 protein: CAIRRTDGYTF. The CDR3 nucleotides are TGTGCCATCAGGCGAACAGATGGCTACACCTTC.